A selection of T cell receptor beta chains follows, all from one sample in a study of blood T cell repertoires in COVID-19. Assay used: immunoSEQ multiplex PCR; TCRdb lists only in-frame clones, some missing. Here the sample spans approximately 230,000 clones, over 75% being singletons. The sequenced sample was peripheral blood. The receptors originated from a woman aged 40-49 years who had recovered from COVID-19. The CDR3 runs from the conserved cysteine through the conserved F or W. The order of the fields is V gene, D gene, J gene, clone size, CDR3 protein, CDR3 DNA. The D gene is left open where the match is weak. Clone size is given for some rows only: seen once, a few or many times, or a class if the clone is expanded.

v_call: TRBV7-8
d_call: .
j_call: TRBJ2-2
clone_size: .
cdr3_aa: CASSLVASSNGELFF
cdr3_nt: TGTGCCAGCAGCTTAGTGGCTAGCAGTAACGGGGAGCTGTTTTTT

v_call: TRBV9
d_call: .
j_call: TRBJ1-4
clone_size: .
cdr3_aa: CASSVSKAGGGEKLFF
cdr3_nt: TGTGCCAGCAGCGTCTCTAAGGCGGGGGGTGGTGAAAAACTGTTTTTT

v_call: TRBV11-3
d_call: TRBD1
j_call: TRBJ1-1
clone_size: .
cdr3_aa: CASSSQGGQGAHEAFF
cdr3_nt: TGTGCCAGCAGCTCCCAGGGGGGACAGGGGGCCCATGAAGCTTTCTTT

v_call: TRBV9
d_call: TRBD2
j_call: TRBJ2-5
clone_size: .
cdr3_aa: CASSGNRLAGVQETQYF
cdr3_nt: TGTGCCAGCAGCGGAAACCGACTAGCGGGAGTTCAAGAGACCCAGTACTTC

v_call: TRBV11-3
d_call: TRBD2
j_call: TRBJ2-3
clone_size: .
cdr3_aa: CASSLELAGGADTQYF
cdr3_nt: TGTGCCAGCAGCCTAGAGCTAGCGGGAGGGGCAGATACGCAGTATTTT

v_call: TRBV28
d_call: .
j_call: TRBJ2-2
clone_size: .
cdr3_aa: CASSPPPSGELFF
cdr3_nt: TGTGCCAGCAGTCCCCCCCCCTCCGGGGAGCTGTTTTTT

v_call: TRBV19
d_call: TRBD2
j_call: TRBJ2-3
clone_size: .
cdr3_aa: CAGPGQCGKAGGKSGDTQYF
cdr3_nt: TGTGCCGGACCAGGGCAATGCGGGAAGGCGGGAGGCAAATCGGGAGATACGCAGTATTTT

v_call: TRBV28
d_call: .
j_call: TRBJ2-2
clone_size: .
cdr3_aa: CATQVANTGLFF
cdr3_nt: TGTGCCACCCAGGTGGCGAACACCGGGCTGTTTTTT

v_call: TRBV30
d_call: .
j_call: TRBJ1-6
clone_size: few
cdr3_aa: CAWKGTMVAPLHF
cdr3_nt: TGTGCCTGGAAGGGGACTATGGTTGCACCCCTCCACTTT

v_call: TRBV9
d_call: .
j_call: TRBJ1-6
clone_size: .
cdr3_aa: CASSSQGHDGSPLHF
cdr3_nt: TGTGCCAGCAGCTCCCAGGGACATGATGGATCACCCCTCCACTTT

v_call: TRBV10-3
d_call: TRBD1
j_call: TRBJ1-4
clone_size: .
cdr3_aa: CAISEKQGSTNEKLFF
cdr3_nt: TGTGCCATCAGTGAGAAACAGGGGTCAACTAATGAAAAACTGTTTTTT

v_call: TRBV7-7
d_call: .
j_call: TRBJ2-2
clone_size: once
cdr3_aa: CASSLGPGFANTGELFF
cdr3_nt: TGTGCTAGCAGCTTAGGTCCAGGGTTCGCGAACACCGGGGAGCTGTTTTTT

v_call: TRBV7-2
d_call: .
j_call: TRBJ2-3
clone_size: .
cdr3_aa: CASSLTLDYRTDTQYF
cdr3_nt: TGTGCCAGCAGCTTAACCCTGGACTATCGCACAGATACGCAGTATTTT

v_call: TRBV18
d_call: TRBD1
j_call: TRBJ2-5
clone_size: .
cdr3_aa: CASSTYTRDREAQYF
cdr3_nt: TGTGCCAGCTCAACCTATACGCGGGACAGGGAGGCCCAGTACTTC

v_call: TRBV4-3
d_call: .
j_call: TRBJ1-2
clone_size: .
cdr3_aa: CASSQEKFPRPQDGYTF
cdr3_nt: TGCGCCAGCAGCCAAGAAAAGTTTCCAAGGCCACAGGATGGCTACACCTTC

v_call: TRBV10-3
d_call: .
j_call: TRBJ2-1
clone_size: once
cdr3_aa: CAISDLELVPFPNEQFF
cdr3_nt: TGTGCCATCAGTGACCTCGAACTAGTCCCTTTCCCCAATGAGCAGTTCTTC

v_call: TRBV9
d_call: .
j_call: TRBJ2-7
clone_size: .
cdr3_aa: CASSLYFGSYEQYF
cdr3_nt: TGTGCCAGCAGCCTGTACTTTGGTTCCTACGAGCAGTACTTC

v_call: TRBV4-1
d_call: TRBD2
j_call: TRBJ2-2
clone_size: .
cdr3_aa: CASSQDTSGGPGELFF
cdr3_nt: TGCGCCAGCAGCCAAGACACTAGCGGGGGGCCCGGGGAGCTGTTTTTT

v_call: TRBV28
d_call: .
j_call: TRBJ1-5
clone_size: once
cdr3_aa: CASSPGGLSNQPQHF
cdr3_nt: TGTGCCAGCAGTCCCGGGGGTCTAAGCAATCAGCCCCAGCATTTT

v_call: TRBV11-2
d_call: TRBD2
j_call: TRBJ2-7
clone_size: .
cdr3_aa: CASSLRGLVGSYEQYF
cdr3_nt: TGTGCCAGCAGCTTACGAGGACTAGTTGGTTCCTACGAGCAGTACTTC

v_call: TRBV24-1
d_call: TRBD2
j_call: TRBJ2-1
clone_size: few
cdr3_aa: CATSDLGTSGYNEQFF
cdr3_nt: TGTGCCACCAGTGATTTGGGGACTAGCGGTTACAATGAGCAGTTCTTC

v_call: TRBV6-5
d_call: TRBD1
j_call: TRBJ2-7
clone_size: once
cdr3_aa: CASRQTGGLYEQYF
cdr3_nt: TGTGCCAGCAGACAGACAGGGGGGCTCTACGAGCAGTACTTC